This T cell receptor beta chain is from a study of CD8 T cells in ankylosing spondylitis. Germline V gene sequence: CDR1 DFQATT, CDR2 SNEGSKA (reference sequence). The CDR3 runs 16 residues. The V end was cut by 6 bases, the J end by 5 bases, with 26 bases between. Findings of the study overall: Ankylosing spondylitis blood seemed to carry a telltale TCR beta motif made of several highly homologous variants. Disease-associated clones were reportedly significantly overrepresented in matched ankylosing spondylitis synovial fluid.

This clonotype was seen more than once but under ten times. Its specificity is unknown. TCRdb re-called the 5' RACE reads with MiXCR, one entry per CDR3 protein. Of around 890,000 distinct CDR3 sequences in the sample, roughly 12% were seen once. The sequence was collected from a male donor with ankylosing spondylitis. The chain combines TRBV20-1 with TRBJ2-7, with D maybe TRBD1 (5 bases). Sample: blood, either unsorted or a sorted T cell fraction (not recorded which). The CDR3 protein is CSALPHTKAGNHEQYF. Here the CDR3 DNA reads TGCAGTGCCCTTCCCCATACGAAGGCAGGGAATCACGAGCAGTACTTC.